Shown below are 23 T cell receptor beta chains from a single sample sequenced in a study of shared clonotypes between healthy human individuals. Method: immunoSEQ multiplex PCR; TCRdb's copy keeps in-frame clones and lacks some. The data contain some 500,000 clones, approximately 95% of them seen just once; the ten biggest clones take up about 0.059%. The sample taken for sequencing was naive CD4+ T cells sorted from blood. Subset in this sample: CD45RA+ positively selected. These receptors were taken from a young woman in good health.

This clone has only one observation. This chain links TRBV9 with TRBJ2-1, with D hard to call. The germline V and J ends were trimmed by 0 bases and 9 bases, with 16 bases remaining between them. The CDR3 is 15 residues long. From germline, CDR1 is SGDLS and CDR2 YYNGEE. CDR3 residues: CASSVVPTAPIEQFF. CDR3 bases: TGTGCCAGCAGCGTAGTTCCGACGGCCCCAATTGAGCAGTTCTTC. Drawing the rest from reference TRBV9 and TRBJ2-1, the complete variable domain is DSGVTQTPKHLITATGQRVTLRCSPRSGDLSVYWYQQSLDQGLQFLIQYYNGEERAKGNILERFSAQQFPDLHSELNLSSLELGDSALYFCASSVVPTAPIEQFFGPGTRLTVL.

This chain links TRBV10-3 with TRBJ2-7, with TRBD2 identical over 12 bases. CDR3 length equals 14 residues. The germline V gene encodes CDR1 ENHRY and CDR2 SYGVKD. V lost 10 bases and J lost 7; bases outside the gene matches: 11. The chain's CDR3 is CANQPSGRAQEQYF. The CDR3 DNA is TGTGCCAACCAACCTAGCGGGAGGGCTCAAGAGCAGTACTTC.

CDR3 DNA sequence: TGTGCCAGCAGTTTGCGGAGGTACAATGAGCAGTTCTTC. It specifies CASSLRRYNEQFF. This chain links TRBV28 with TRBJ2-1, with D perhaps matching TRBD2 (5 bases). Trimming cost V 3 bases and J 4 bases, with 7 bases left between them. Germline assignment: CDR1 MDHEN and CDR2 SYDVKM. The CDR3 has 13 residues.

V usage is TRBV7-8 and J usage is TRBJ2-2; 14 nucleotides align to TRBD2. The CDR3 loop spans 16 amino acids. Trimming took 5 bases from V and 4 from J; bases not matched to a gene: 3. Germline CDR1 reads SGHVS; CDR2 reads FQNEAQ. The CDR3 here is CASSPTSGRATGELFF. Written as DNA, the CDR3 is TGTGCCAGCAGCCCGACTAGCGGGAGGGCCACCGGGGAGCTGTTTTTT.

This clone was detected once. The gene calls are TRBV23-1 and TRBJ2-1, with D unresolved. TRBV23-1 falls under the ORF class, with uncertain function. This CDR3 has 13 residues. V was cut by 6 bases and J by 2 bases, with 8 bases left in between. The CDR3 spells CASSTEAYNEQFF. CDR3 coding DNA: TGCGCCAGCAGCACAGAGGCCTACAATGAGCAGTTCTTC.

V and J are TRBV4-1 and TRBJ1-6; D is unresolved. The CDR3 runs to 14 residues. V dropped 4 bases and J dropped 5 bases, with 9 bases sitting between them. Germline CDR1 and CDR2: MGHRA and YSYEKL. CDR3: CASSLTADNSPLHF. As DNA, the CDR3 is TGCGCCAGCAGCCTTACGGCGGATAATTCACCCCTCCACTTT.

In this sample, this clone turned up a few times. CDR3 DNA: TGTGCCAGCAGTTCCCACAACTATGGCTACACCTTC. This gives the protein CASSSHNYGYTF. The rearrangement uses TRBV6-5 and TRBJ1-2; D not resolved. The V end lost 4 bases, the J end lost 2 bases, and 5 bases lay between the germline ends. The CDR3 has 12 amino acids. Germline lookup yields CDR1 MNHEY and CDR2 SVGAGI.

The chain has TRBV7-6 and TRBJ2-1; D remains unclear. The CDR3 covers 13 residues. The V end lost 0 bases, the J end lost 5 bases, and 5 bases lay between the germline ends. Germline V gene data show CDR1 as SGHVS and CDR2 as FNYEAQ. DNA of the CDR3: TGTGCCAGCAGCTTAGCTATCGACAATGAGCAGTTCTTC. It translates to CASSLAIDNEQFF. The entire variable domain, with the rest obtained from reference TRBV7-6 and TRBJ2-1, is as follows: GAGVSQSPRYKVTKRGQDVALRCDPISGHVSLYWYRQALGQGPEFLTYFNYEAQQDKSGLPNDRFSAERPEGSISTLTIQRTEQRDSAMYRCASSLAIDNEQFFGPGTRLTVL.

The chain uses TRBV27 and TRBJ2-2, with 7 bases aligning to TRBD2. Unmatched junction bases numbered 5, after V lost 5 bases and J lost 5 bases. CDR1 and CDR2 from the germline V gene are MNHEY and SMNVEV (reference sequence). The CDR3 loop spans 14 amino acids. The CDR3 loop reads CASSGGRVTGELFF. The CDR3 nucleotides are TGTGCCAGCAGTGGGGGGAGGGTTACCGGGGAGCTGTTTTTT.

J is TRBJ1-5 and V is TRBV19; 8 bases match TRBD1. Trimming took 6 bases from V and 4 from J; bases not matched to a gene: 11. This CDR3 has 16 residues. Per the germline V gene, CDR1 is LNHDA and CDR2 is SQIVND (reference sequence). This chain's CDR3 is CASRGDRRPINQPQHF. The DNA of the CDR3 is TGTGCCAGTAGGGGGGACAGGCGGCCTATTAATCAGCCCCAGCATTTT.

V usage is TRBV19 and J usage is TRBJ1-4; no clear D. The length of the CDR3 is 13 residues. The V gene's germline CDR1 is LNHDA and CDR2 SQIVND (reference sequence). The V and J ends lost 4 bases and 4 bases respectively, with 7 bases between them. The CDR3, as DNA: TGTGCCAGTAGTAAACAGCATAATGAAAAACTGTTTTTT. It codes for CASSKQHNEKLFF.

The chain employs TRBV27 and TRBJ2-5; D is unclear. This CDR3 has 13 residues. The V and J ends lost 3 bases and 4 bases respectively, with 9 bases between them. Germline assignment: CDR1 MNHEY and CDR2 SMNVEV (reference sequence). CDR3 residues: CASSFSVGETQYF. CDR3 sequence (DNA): TGTGCCAGCAGTTTTAGTGTTGGAGAGACCCAGTACTTC.

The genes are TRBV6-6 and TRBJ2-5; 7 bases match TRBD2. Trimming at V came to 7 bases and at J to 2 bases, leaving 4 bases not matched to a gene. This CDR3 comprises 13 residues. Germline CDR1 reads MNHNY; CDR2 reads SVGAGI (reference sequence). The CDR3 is CASKWGGQETQYF. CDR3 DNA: TGTGCCAGCAAATGGGGGGGGCAAGAGACCCAGTACTTC.

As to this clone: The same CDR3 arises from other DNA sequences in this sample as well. The CDR3 reads CASSLVNYGYTF. The CDR3 bases are TGTGCCAGCTCCCTCGTAAACTATGGCTACACCTTC. The rearrangement joins TRBV28 to TRBJ1-2; D not certain. The CDR3 is 12 amino acids. The V gene's germline CDR1 is MDHEN and CDR2 SYDVKM. V lost 8 bases and J 2 bases, leaving 9 bases between the germline ends.

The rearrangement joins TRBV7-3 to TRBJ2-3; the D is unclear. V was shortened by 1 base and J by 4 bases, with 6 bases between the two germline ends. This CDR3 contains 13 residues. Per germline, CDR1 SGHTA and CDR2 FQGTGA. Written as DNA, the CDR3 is TGTGCCAGCAGCTTAAGTCCGTCAGATACGCAGTATTTT. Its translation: CASSLSPSDTQYF.

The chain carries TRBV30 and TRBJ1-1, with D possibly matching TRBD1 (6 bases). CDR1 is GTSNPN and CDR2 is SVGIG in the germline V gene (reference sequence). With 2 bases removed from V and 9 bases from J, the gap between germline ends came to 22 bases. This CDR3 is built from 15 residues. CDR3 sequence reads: CAWSTQSGAVHQAFF. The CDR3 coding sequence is TGTGCCTGGAGTACACAATCGGGGGCGGTACATCAAGCTTTCTTT.

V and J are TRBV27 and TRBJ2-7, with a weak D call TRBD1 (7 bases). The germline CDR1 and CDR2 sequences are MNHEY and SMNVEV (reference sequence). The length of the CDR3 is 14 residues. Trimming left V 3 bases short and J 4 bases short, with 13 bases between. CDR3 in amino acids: CASSFKAGGYEQYF. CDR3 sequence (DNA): TGTGCCAGCAGTTTCAAGGCAGGGGGGTACGAGCAGTACTTC.

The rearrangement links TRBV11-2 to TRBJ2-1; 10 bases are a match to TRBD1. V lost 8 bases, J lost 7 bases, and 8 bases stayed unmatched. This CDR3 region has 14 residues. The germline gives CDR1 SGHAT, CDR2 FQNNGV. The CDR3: CASGPRQGANEQFF. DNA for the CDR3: TGTGCCAGCGGCCCGAGACAGGGGGCGAATGAGCAGTTCTTC.

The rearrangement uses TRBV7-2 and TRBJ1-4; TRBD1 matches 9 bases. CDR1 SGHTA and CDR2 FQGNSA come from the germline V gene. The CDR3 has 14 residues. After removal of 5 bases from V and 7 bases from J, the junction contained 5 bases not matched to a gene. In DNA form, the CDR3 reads TGTGCCAGCAGCACGGACAGGGGTGGTGAAAAACTGTTTTTT. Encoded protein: CASSTDRGGEKLFF. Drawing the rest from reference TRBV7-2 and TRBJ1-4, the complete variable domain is GAGVSQSPSNKVTEKGKDVELRCDPISGHTALYWYRQSLGQGLEFLIYFQGNSAPDKSGLPSDRFSAERTGGSVSTLTIQRTQQEDSAVYLCASSTDRGGEKLFFGSGTQLSVL.

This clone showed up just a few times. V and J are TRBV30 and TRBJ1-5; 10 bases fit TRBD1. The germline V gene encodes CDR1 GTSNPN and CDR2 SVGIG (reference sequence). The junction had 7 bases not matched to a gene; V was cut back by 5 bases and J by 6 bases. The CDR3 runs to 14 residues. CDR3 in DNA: TGTGCCTGGTCAGGACAGGGGGTACGTCAGCCCCAGCATTTT. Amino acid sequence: CAWSGQGVRQPQHF.

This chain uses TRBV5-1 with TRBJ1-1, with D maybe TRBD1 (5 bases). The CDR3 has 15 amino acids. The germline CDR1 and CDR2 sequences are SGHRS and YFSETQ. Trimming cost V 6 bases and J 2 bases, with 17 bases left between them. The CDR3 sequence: CASTSSGAKNTEAFF. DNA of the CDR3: TGCGCCAGCACGAGTTCCGGGGCCAAAAACACTGAAGCTTTCTTT.

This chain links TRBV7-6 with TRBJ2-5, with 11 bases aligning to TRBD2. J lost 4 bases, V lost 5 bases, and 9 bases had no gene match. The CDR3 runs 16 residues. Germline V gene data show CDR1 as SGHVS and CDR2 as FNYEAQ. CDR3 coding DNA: TGTGCCAGCAGCATCGGGACTAGCGGAGCCGGAGAGACCCAGTACTTC. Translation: CASSIGTSGAGETQYF.

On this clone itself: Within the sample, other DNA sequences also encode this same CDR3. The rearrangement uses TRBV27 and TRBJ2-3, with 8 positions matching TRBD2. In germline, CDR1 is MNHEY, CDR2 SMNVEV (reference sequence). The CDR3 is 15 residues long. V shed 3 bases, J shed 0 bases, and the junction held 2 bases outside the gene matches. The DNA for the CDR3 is TGTGCCAGCAGTTTCGCTAGCGGGAGCACAGATACGCAGTATTTT. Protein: CASSFASGSTDTQYF.